This TCR beta chain was profiled in a study of blood T cells in healthy people across ages. The study's findings and limits: The study found more naive CD4+ cells and higher diversity in long-lived than aged donors.

PCR was performed a second time for about 6 to 12 cycles using a sample-barcoded 5' primer and a J-beta primer mix. TCRdb reanalysed the 5' RACE reads using MiXCR and keeps one entry per CDR3 protein. The data show around 1,000,000 distinct CDR3 sequences, 25% seen once. Turning to this clonotype: Its specificity is unknown.

Peripheral blood samples of around 9.3 milliliters were drawn from each donor. The CDR3 spans 12 residues. Germline V lookup: CDR1 MNHNS, CDR2 SASEGT. The same data also went into a second study, on T cells of mothers and their children. As reported in that work: A handful of children and their three healthy Caucasian mothers were the donors. Over 8 million TCR beta CDR3 reads were obtained from each mother, and around 2.8 million from each child.

The receptor was derived from a girl aged 2-10 years in good health. The rearrangement uses TRBV6-1 and TRBJ2-5; no clear D. The DNA end lines up better with TRBJ2-1; the J call may be wrong. The sample was blood. The CDR3: CASSVPQNEQFF. The CDR3 bases are TGTGCCAGCAGTGTCCCCCAGAATGAGCAGTTCTTC.